This T cell receptor (beta chain) comes out of a study of T cell responses to AZD1222 COVID-19 vaccine (dated by TCRdb to 2020 to 2022). The study in broad terms: A total of 233 trial participants underwent TCR sequencing, of whom 207 received two doses of AZD1222 and about 25 received two doses of the MenACWY control vaccine. Trial participants were enrolled into age subgroups of 18-55, 56-69 and 70-plus years, which contained approximately 150, 28 and 58 TCR-sequenced participants, respectively. Results and caveats for the whole study, not just this receptor: Conclusions about previously exposed vaccinees are limited because only six or seven AZD1222 recipients were SARS-CoV-2 seropositive at baseline. After two AZD1222 doses, spike-specific TCR breadth and depth were significantly higher than at day 0 and than in MenACWY recipients. No day 14 peak-response samples were available, so repertoires were characterized only after the peak T cell response. Vaccine-associated CD4 TCRs spanned the whole spike protein, with dominant responses in regions 160-218 and 743-854. Participants were mostly white British and included more females than males, and it was suggested by the authors that clonal diversity may have been underestimated. Epitopes outside the regions mutated in the B.1.351 and B.1.1.7 variants were reportedly recognized by nearly half of the unique spike-specific TCRs. The 56-69-year group was small, and its depth increase did not reach significance, likely because of low power.

To note about this clone: The antigen this receptor binds is unknown. No base quality values were provided; no much bigger clone lies one nucleotide off.

What the time point label conveys for this sample: about 28 days (+/-7) after the second vaccine dose. AZD1222 recipients given second doses at about 4 weeks or at about 12 weeks were pooled, since spike-specific TCR depth and breadth were not found to differ between the two schedules. Vaccinee samples came from UK trials COV001 and COV002, including a single-blind randomized controlled phase 2/3 trial of AZD1222 (ChAdOx1 nCoV-19) in healthy adults. Trial participant PBMC samples were collected at day 0 and day 28 after the second dose for TCRbeta chain sequencing. The CDR3 regions of human TCRbeta chains were subjected to immunosequencing. The authors' pipeline ran thus. Repertoire TCRs were checked for matches against a reference library of SARS-CoV-2-specific TCRs that had been generated using the MIRA antigen-specificity platform. Breadth was defined as the fraction of unique TCRs that were SARS-CoV-2-associated. Depth was defined as the fraction of total T cells that were SARS-CoV-2-associated. Each spike-specific TCR was assigned to its reactive spike region and to a CD4 or CD8 class using the MIRA data. Log10-transformed breadth and depth values were compared by one-way ANOVA with Sidak's multiple comparisons tests. TCRdb holds this immuneACCESS table with in-frame rearrangements only. Some clones are missing; in checked studies, unresolved V genes explain under half, and the rest has no known cause. The DNA gave D and trimming, while V, J and clone size come from that table. Here the sample has 80,000 to 95,000 clones; around nine tenths occur a single time. About 7.1% of the sample goes to the ten largest clones.

CDR1 LGHDT and CDR2 YNNKEL are derived from the germline V gene (reference sequence). The CDR3 holds 15 amino acids from the cysteine to the phenylalanine. CDR3 DNA only is kept here, 45 bases in frame from base 1. Between the V and J ends, shortened by 4 bases and 7 bases respectively, the junction contains 17 bases. The clonotype comes from an adult who received the AZD1222 COVID-19 vaccine. The chain couples TRBV3-1 (or the pseudogene TRBV3-2) to TRBJ2-1; TRBD2 is perhaps the D gene, given 6 matching bases. The sequenced sample was peripheral blood, obtained 28 days after the second AZD1222 dose. The CDR3 protein sequence reads: CASSPTGRERNEQFF. The base sequence is TGTGCCAGCAGCCCGACCGGACGGGAGAGGAATGAGCAGTTCTTC.